The T cell receptor beta chain under discussion was sequenced for a study of PD-1 and CTLA-4 blockade in melanoma. This CDR3 region has 15 residues. In germline, CDR1 is SEHNR, CDR2 FQNEAQ (reference sequence). V shed 4 bases and J 8 bases; nucleotides not matched to a gene: 8. Assay: immunoSEQ multiplex PCR; the TCRdb copy retains only in-frame clones and omits some. This sample carries about 32,000 clones, about 88% of them seen once, and the ten largest clones take 5% to 7.5%. The sequencing used CD8+ T cells from peripheral blood, collected from a patient given anti-PD-1 treatment. This chain uses TRBV7-9 with TRBJ2-1; 10 nucleotides agree with TRBD2. The clonotype originates from a human donor with melanoma. CDR3 in DNA: TGTGCCAGCAGCTCCAGCGGGGGGGTGAGCTATGAGCAGTTCTTC. Translating gives CASSSSGGVSYEQFF.